The 2 T cell receptor beta chains below all came from one sample that was sequenced in a study of beta chain features in type 1 diabetes. The antigens these receptors bind are not known. Study findings and constraints: In every one of the four CD4+ subsets, TCRB CDR3s were moderately but significantly shorter in Type 1 diabetes patients.

The entirety of the isolated RNA underwent reverse transcription, so expressed TCRB transcripts were sequenced. This table comes from immunoSEQ multiplex PCR, and its TCRdb copy is limited to in-frame clones, with some not included. The data contain over 120,000 clones, 13% of them seen just once; the ten biggest clones take up 1% to 1.5%. What was sequenced was central memory CD4+ T cells from blood. These receptor sequences come from a man between 18 and 29 years old with type 1 diabetes.

The rearrangement joins TRBV5-4 to TRBJ1-4; TRBD1 aligns across 7 bases. This CDR3 has 16 amino acids. Trimming cost V 1 base and J 8 bases; bases outside gene matches: 11. CDR1 and CDR2 (germline): SGHNT, YYREEE (reference sequence). The CDR3 sequence: CASSLTGQTIVEKLFF. CDR3 nucleotides: TGTGCCAGCAGCTTGACGGGACAGACGATTGTAGAAAAACTGTTTTTT.

On this clone itself: One end of the junction does not line up with germline, which may come from a read error. This rearrangement joins TRBV7-9 to TRBJ1-3; the match to TRBD1 covers 9 bases. The germline V gene encodes CDR1 SEHNR and CDR2 FQNEAQ (reference sequence). This CDR3 contains 18 residues. The CDR3 loop reads CASSLALHRGLPGNTIYF. In DNA form, the CDR3 reads TGTGCCAGCAGCTTAGCGCTTCACAGGGGGCTTCCTGGGAACACCATATATTTT.